This T cell receptor beta chain appears in the sequencing data of a study of blood T cell repertoires in COVID-19. Overall study: Both acute and convalescent COVID-19 samples were obtained from the United States, Italy and Spain. PBMCs, B-cell-depleted T cells, or T cells provided the cDNA or gDNA that made up the material.

In the authors' workflow: It was from reference gene primer amplification that nucleated cell counts were estimated. Produced via immunoSEQ multiplex PCR; TCRdb's table is partial and in-frame only. V and J calls and clone size are those listed in that table; D and trimming were worked out from the DNA. The repertoire holds around 180,000 clones, with around 85% as singletons. Per the germline V gene, CDR1 is MGHDK and CDR2 is SYGVNS. With 6 bases clipped from V and 3 bases from J, the junction kept 17 bases outside the gene matches. CDR3 length: 18 amino acids. Input material: peripheral blood. The TCR comes from a man between 65 and 85 years old with active or convalescent COVID-19. The chain has TRBV25-1 and TRBJ2-1, with TRBD2 matching 7 bases. In DNA, the CDR3 is TGTGCCAGCAGAAGTGAGCCCCGTCGGGCGGGAGTCTACAATGAGCAGTTCTTC. Its translation: CASRSEPRRAGVYNEQFF.